The 13 T cell receptor beta chains in this list originate from one sample, sequenced in a study of T cells in localized non-small cell lung cancer. Sequenced by immunoSEQ multiplex PCR; TCRdb stores in-frame clones only, minus some. The table has some 16,000 clones, over 75% seen once; the top ten hold 27%. Here the sequenced sample was peripheral blood, taken before any cancer treatment. The receptors stem from a female donor older than 55 with stage III squamous cell lung carcinoma.

J is TRBJ2-3 and V is TRBV19; 8 nucleotides line up with TRBD2. Germline CDR1 LNHDA, CDR2 SQIVND (reference sequence). The CDR3 extends over 15 amino acids. After removal of 4 bases from V and 2 bases from J, the junction contained 5 bases not matched to a gene. The CDR3 loop reads CASSSSGGTTDTQYF. In nucleotides, the CDR3 is TGTGCCAGTAGTAGCAGCGGGGGAACCACAGATACGCAGTATTTT.

The rearrangement links TRBV9 to TRBJ2-5; 8 bases are a match to TRBD1. Germline-derived CDR1 and CDR2 are SGDLS and YYNGEE. With 3 bases clipped from V and 5 bases from J, the junction kept 9 bases outside the gene matches. The length of the CDR3 is 15 residues. This chain's CDR3 is CASSGYQGAGETQYF. The CDR3 bases are TGTGCCAGCAGCGGATATCAGGGGGCCGGGGAGACCCAGTACTTC.

The chain uses TRBV28 and TRBJ2-2, with 13 bases fitting TRBD2. The CDR3 totals 18 residues. Per the germline V gene, CDR1 is MDHEN and CDR2 is SYDVKM. The V and J ends lost 6 bases and 4 bases, in that order; junction bases with no gene match: 11. CDR3 DNA: TGTGCCAGCAGGGGACTAGCGGGGAAGGCTTGGGGCACCGGGGAGCTGTTTTTT. The encoded protein is CASRGLAGKAWGTGELFF.

The rearrangement links TRBV6-6 to TRBJ2-7, with a tentative D call TRBD2 (5 bases). Trimming took off 0 bases at V and 7 bases at J, with 16 bases between the two ends. Germline V gives CDR1 MNHNY, CDR2 SVGAGI (reference sequence). The CDR3 length is 15 residues. The CDR3, as DNA: TGTGCCAGCAGTTACTCGGCCTATGGGGAGTGGGAGCAGTACTTC. Encoded protein: CASSYSAYGEWEQYF.

By sample fraction, this clone is medium-sized. Other nucleotide sequences in the sample specify the same CDR3. The chain carries TRBV4-2 and TRBJ2-6, with unresolved D. The CDR3 contains 16 residues. V lost 6 bases and J lost 0, with 12 bases in between. Germline V gene sequence: CDR1 LGHNA, CDR2 YNFKEQ. The CDR3 is CASSQDRYSGANVLTF. The CDR3, as DNA: TGTGCCAGCAGTCAGGACCGCTACTCTGGGGCCAACGTCCTGACTTTC.

The chain is built from TRBV29-1 and TRBJ1-4, with 10 bases fitting TRBD1. CDR1 and CDR2 (germline): SQVTM, ANQGSEA. Unmatched junction bases numbered 8, after V lost 7 bases and J lost 6 bases. The CDR3 loop spans 14 amino acids. The CDR3 is CSARQGAEDEKLFF. The DNA of the CDR3 is TGCAGCGCCCGACAGGGGGCGGAGGATGAAAAACTGTTTTTT.

This clone was observed once. V and J are TRBV19 and TRBJ2-1; 11 bases are shared with TRBD2. The length of the CDR3 is 15 residues. Germline CDR1 LNHDA, CDR2 SQIVND (reference sequence). Trimming at V came to 6 bases and at J to 9 bases, leaving 10 bases not matched to a gene. The CDR3 loop reads CASRDSSGGSREQFF. Here the CDR3 DNA reads TGTGCCAGTAGAGACTCTAGCGGGGGGAGTCGTGAGCAGTTCTTC. Based on the CDR3 plus reference TRBV19 and TRBJ2-1, the full variable domain is DGGITQSPKYLFRKEGQNVTLSCEQNLNHDAMYWYRQDPGQGLRLIYYSQIVNDFQKGDIAEGYSVSREKKESFPLTVTSAQKNPTAFYLCASRDSSGGSREQFFGPGTRLTVL.

V usage is TRBV19 and J usage is TRBJ2-3; 11 bases match TRBD2. This CDR3 region has 19 residues. Trimming cost V 1 base and J 0 bases; bases outside gene matches: 9. Germline loops: CDR1 LNHDA, CDR2 SQIVND (reference sequence). The CDR3: CASSIGSGGDLLSTDTQYF. The CDR3 DNA follows: TGTGCCAGTAGTATAGGTAGCGGGGGGGACCTCCTTAGCACAGATACGCAGTATTTT.

This rearrangement joins TRBV5-1 to TRBJ2-5; D is perhaps TRBD1 or TRBD2 (6 bases each). The length of the CDR3 is 15 residues. V gave up 0 bases and J gave up 4 bases, with 13 bases separating them. Germline V gene data show CDR1 as SGHRS and CDR2 as YFSETQ. The DNA of the CDR3 is TGCGCCAGCAGCTTGGCAGGGGCGCGGGGAGAGACCCAGTACTTC. This sequence encodes CASSLAGARGETQYF.

By proportion, this clone is large. CDR3 residues: CAWVMNTEAFF. In DNA, the CDR3 is TGTGCCTGGGTTATGAACACTGAAGCTTTCTTT. The chain couples TRBV30 to TRBJ1-1, with D unresolved. V lost 5 bases, J lost 0 bases, and 4 bases lay in between. CDR1 is GTSNPN and CDR2 is SVGIG in the germline V gene (reference sequence). CDR3 length equals 11 residues. The full variable domain, with the rest looked up from reference TRBV30 and TRBJ1-1, is SQTIHQWPATLVQPVGSPLSLECTVEGTSNPNLYWYRQAAGRGLQLLFYSVGIGQISSEVPQNLSASRPQDRQFILSSKKLLLSDSGFYLCAWVMNTEAFFGQGTRLTVV.

The chain has TRBV30 and TRBJ1-2, with 7 nucleotides matching TRBD1. The trim removed 4 bases at V and 7 bases at J, leaving 9 bases unmatched. Germline CDR1 reads GTSNPN; CDR2 reads SVGIG (reference sequence). CDR3 length equals 13 residues. In nucleotides, the CDR3 is TGTGCCTGGATTACAGGGGAGGCTCGTGGCTACACCTTC. It codes for CAWITGEARGYTF. The full variable domain, in which reference TRBV30 and TRBJ1-2 provide the parts outside the CDR3, is SQTIHQWPATLVQPVGSPLSLECTVEGTSNPNLYWYRQAAGRGLQLLFYSVGIGQISSEVPQNLSASRPQDRQFILSSKKLLLSDSGFYLCAWITGEARGYTFGSGTRLTVV.

The V and J genes are TRBV6-5 and TRBJ2-1; 12 bases match TRBD1. The CDR3 loop spans 15 amino acids. V lost 8 bases to trimming and J lost 7 bases; unmatched junction nucleotides: 9. CDR1 MNHEY and CDR2 SVGAGI come from the germline V gene. The CDR3 coding sequence is TGTGCCAGCCGACCCGGGACAGGGGGCGGTAATGAGCAGTTCTTC. It codes for CASRPGTGGGNEQFF.

This clone was recorded once. The rearrangement links TRBV2 to TRBJ1-5; D possibly corresponds to TRBD1 (5 bases). This CDR3 has 13 amino acids. Germline V gene data show CDR1 as SNHLY and CDR2 as FYNNEI. With 6 bases removed from V and 4 bases from J, the gap between germline ends came to 10 bases. The CDR3 here is CASSSWGNQPQHF. CDR3 DNA sequence: TGTGCCAGCAGCTCGTGGGGGAATCAGCCCCAGCATTTT.